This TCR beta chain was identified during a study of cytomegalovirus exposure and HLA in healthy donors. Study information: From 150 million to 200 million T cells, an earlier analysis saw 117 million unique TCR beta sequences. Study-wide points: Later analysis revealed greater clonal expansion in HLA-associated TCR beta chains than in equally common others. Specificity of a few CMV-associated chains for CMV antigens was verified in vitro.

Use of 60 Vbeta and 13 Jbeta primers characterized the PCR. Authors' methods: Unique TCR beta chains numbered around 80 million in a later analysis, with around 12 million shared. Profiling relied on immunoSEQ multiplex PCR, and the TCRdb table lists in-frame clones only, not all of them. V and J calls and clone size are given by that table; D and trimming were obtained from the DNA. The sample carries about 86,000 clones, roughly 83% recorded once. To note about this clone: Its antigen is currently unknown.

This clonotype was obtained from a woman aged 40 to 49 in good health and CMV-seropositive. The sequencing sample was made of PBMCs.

The CDR3 loop reads CASSPDRVRATEAFF. The DNA of the CDR3 is TGTGCCAGCAGCCCCGACAGGGTTCGAGCCACTGAAGCTTTCTTT. The rearrangement joins TRBV11-2 to TRBJ1-1, with 7 bases identical to TRBD1. The CDR3 consists of 15 residues. The germline V gene encodes CDR1 SGHAT and CDR2 FQNNGV. The V and J ends lost 5 bases and 4 bases, in that order; junction bases with no gene match: 10.